The following is a T cell receptor (beta chain) sequence with its context. What it recognizes is unknown. The sample originates from a study of CD8 T cells in Susac syndrome. Study-level background: Patients with Susac syndrome were therapy-naive, on corticosteroids, or on intravenous immunoglobulin alone at the time that blood was drawn. Whole-study results and caveats: There was no clonal expansion in the CD4+ T cell repertoires of Susac syndrome.

RNA was extracted with the RNeasy kit, and a quantity of about 0.45 to 1 ug was reverse transcribed using random hexamers. In TCRdb, the immunoSEQ multiplex PCR reads were re-called with MiXCR into one record per CDR3 protein. The repertoire holds approximately 160,000 distinct CDR3 sequences, with about 96% as singletons. Negative magnetic isolation gave CD8+ and CD4+ cells; FACS enriched CD8+ TEMRA. The CDR3 loop spans 16 amino acids. V lost 5 bases, J lost 4 bases, and 15 bases lay in between. The receptor was isolated from a human donor with Susac syndrome. V is TRBV12-3 or TRBV12-4 and J is TRBJ2-6; D tentatively fits TRBD1 or TRBD2 (6 bases each). Sequenced sample: CD4+ T cells from PBMCs. The CDR3 nucleotides read TGTGCCAGCAGTCCATGGGGGGCGCGCGGGGCCAACGTCCTGACTTTC. It is translated as CASSPWGARGANVLTF.